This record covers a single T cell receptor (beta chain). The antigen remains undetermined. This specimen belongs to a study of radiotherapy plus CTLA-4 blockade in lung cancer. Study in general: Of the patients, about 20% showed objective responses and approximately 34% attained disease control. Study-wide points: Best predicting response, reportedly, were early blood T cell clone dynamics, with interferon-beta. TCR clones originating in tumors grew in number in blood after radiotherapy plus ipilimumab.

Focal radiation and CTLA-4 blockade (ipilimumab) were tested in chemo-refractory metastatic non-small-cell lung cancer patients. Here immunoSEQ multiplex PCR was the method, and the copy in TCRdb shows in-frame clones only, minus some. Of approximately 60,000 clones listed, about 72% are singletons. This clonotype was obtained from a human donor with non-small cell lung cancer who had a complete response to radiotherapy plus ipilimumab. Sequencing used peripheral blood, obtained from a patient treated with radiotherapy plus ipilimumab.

CDR3 in amino acids: CASSLASGRAIDTQYF. The CDR3 bases are TGTGCCAGCAGCTTAGCTAGCGGGAGGGCAATAGATACGCAGTATTTT. The chain uses TRBV5-8 and TRBJ2-3; TRBD2 matches at 12 bases. The CDR3 consists of 16 residues. V shed 2 bases and J 5 bases; nucleotides not matched to a gene: 6. In germline, CDR1 is SGHTS, CDR2 YDEGEE.